The 24 T cell receptor beta chains below come from one sample, sequenced in a study of vaccination and CD4 T cells after COVID-19. Documented treatment: roughly ten-day PBMC culture with coronavirus spike peptide pools or control peptides (ViraFEST assay). The study sequenced cultured CD4+ T cell DNA using the Oncomine TCR Beta short-read assay. Using its own MiXCR run on the PCR reads, TCRdb lists one record per CDR3 protein. The sample lists 21,000 or so distinct CDR3 sequences; around 50% were seen once. No antigens are known for them. The source material was CD4+ T cells from blood, cultured in vitro. These receptors were collected from a human donor who had recovered from COVID-19.

This clonotype was picked up one time. The rearrangement uses TRBV9 and TRBJ2-2; tentatively, D is TRBD2 (5 bases). The length of the CDR3 is 14 residues. Trimming took 3 bases from V and 0 from J, leaving 6 bases between them. Germline V gives CDR1 SGDLS, CDR2 YYNGEE. The CDR3 sequence: CASSGGPNTGELFF. In DNA, the CDR3 is TGTGCCAGCAGCGGCGGGCCGAACACCGGGGAGCTGTTTTTT.

By its share, this clonotype is medium-sized. This chain joins TRBV18 and TRBJ2-7; weak D call: TRBD1 (6 bases). Germline CDR1 KGHSH, CDR2 LQKENI. This CDR3 region has 15 residues. V lost 4 bases, J lost 0 bases, and 13 bases lay in between. For the CDR3, the DNA is TGTGCCAGCTCACAGTTCCGGGACAACTCCTACGAGCAGTACTTC. The encoded protein is CASSQFRDNSYEQYF.

This clonotype has only a few counts. The V and J genes are TRBV6-1 and TRBJ1-6, with D possibly matching TRBD1 (6 bases). V lost 9 bases to trimming and J lost 7 bases, with 16 bases between them. Looked up from germline, CDR1 is MNHNS and CDR2 is SASEGT. The CDR3 consists of 14 residues. The CDR3 is CASKTGTLNSPLHF. As DNA, the CDR3 is TGTGCCAGTAAGACCGGGACACTGAATTCACCCCTCCACTTT.

The rearrangement joins TRBV11-3 to TRBJ1-1; 9 nucleotides agree with TRBD1. The CDR3 extends over 14 amino acids. The V and J ends lost 5 bases and 3 bases, in that order; junction bases with no gene match: 4. Germline CDR1 is SGHNT and CDR2 is YENEEA. CDR3 residues: CASSTRTGDTEAFF. DNA of the CDR3: TGTGCCAGCAGCACCCGGACAGGGGACACTGAAGCTTTCTTT.

The rearrangement uses TRBV11-3 and TRBJ2-1; TRBD1 is a possible D gene (5 bases). The germline V gene encodes CDR1 SGHNT and CDR2 YENEEA. The CDR3 runs to 15 residues. Trimming took off 3 bases at V and 2 bases at J, with 11 bases between the two ends. The CDR3 bases are TGTGCCAGCAGCTTGGGGCAGGGTCCCTACAATGAGCAGTTCTTC. Translated: CASSLGQGPYNEQFF.

The gene calls are TRBV6-2 or TRBV6-3 and TRBJ2-5; a weak D match, TRBD1 (5 bases). The V end lost 1 base, the J end lost 8 bases, and 14 bases lay between the germline ends. This CDR3 comprises 14 residues. Germline-derived CDR1 and CDR2 are MNHEY and SVGEGT. The CDR3 reads CASSYWADKRTQYF. CDR3 DNA sequence: TGTGCCAGCAGTTACTGGGCGGACAAGAGAACCCAGTACTTC.

J is TRBJ2-3 and V is TRBV12-3 or TRBV12-4; 9 bases match TRBD1. The J segment lost 8 bases and the V segment lost 7 bases, leaving 10 bases of the junction unmatched. The CDR3 is made up of 14 amino acids. The CDR3 DNA is TGTGCCAGCACTCCGGGACAGGGAACGGGTACGCAGTATTTT. Translated, it gives CASTPGQGTGTQYF.

The chain joins TRBV5-5 to TRBJ1-5, with unresolved D. In germline, CDR1 is SGHKS, CDR2 YYEKEE (reference sequence). The V gene lost 0 bases and the J gene lost 5 bases, with 12 bases spanning the gap. This CDR3 region has 15 residues. CDR3 DNA sequence: TGTGCCAGCAGCTTGGGCGACCCCGGGGATCAGCCCCAGCATTTT. This sequence encodes CASSLGDPGDQPQHF.

The chain is built from TRBV28 and TRBJ2-2; D not resolved. CDR1 and CDR2 (germline): MDHEN, SYDVKM. The CDR3 length is 16 residues. V shed 7 bases and J shed 2 bases, with 17 bases lying between them. This chain's CDR3 is CASTRFGQANTGELFF. CDR3 sequence (DNA): TGTGCCAGCACTAGGTTCGGGCAGGCCAACACCGGGGAGCTGTTTTTT.

CDR3 sequence: CASSYGFIGQVVSGYTF. CDR3 bases: TGTGCCAGCAGTTACGGGTTTATTGGACAGGTGGTCTCTGGCTACACCTTC. The chain has TRBV6-5 and TRBJ1-2, with 7 bases identical to TRBD1. The V gene's germline CDR1 is MNHEY and CDR2 SVGAGI. The V and J ends lost 2 bases and 7 bases, in that order; junction bases with no gene match: 16. CDR3 length equals 17 residues.

This clonotype was seen a single time. The chain employs TRBV10-3 and TRBJ1-4; D is undetermined. The CDR3 is 16 amino acids. Germline loops: CDR1 ENHRY, CDR2 SYGVKD. The V and J ends lost 0 bases and 7 bases respectively, with 15 bases between them. CDR3 nucleotides: TGTGCCATCAGTGAGTCGCTTTCGGTTGGTGGTGAAAAACTGTTTTTT. Encoded protein: CAISESLSVGGEKLFF.

The chain recombines TRBV29-1 with TRBJ2-3, with D possibly called TRBD1 or TRBD2 (6 bases each). The V and J ends lost 4 bases and 5 bases respectively, with 13 bases between them. CDR3 length: 13 amino acids. In germline, CDR1 is SQVTM, CDR2 ANQGSEA. The chain's CDR3 is CSVVSGGGDTQYF. CDR3 coding DNA: TGCAGCGTTGTAAGCGGAGGGGGAGATACGCAGTATTTT.

V gene TRBV27 combines with J gene TRBJ1-3; no reliable D call. This CDR3 comprises 18 residues. Looked up from germline, CDR1 is MNHEY and CDR2 is SMNVEV (reference sequence). The ends were cut back, 3 bases at V and 0 bases at J, with 18 bases in the middle. The CDR3, as DNA: TGTGCCAGCAGTTTGCCGCCCCCCCTGCGTGACTCTGGAAACACCATATATTTT. Encoded protein: CASSLPPPLRDSGNTIYF.

The chain carries TRBV6-1 and TRBJ2-7, with a possible D match to TRBD1 (5 bases). V was trimmed by 8 bases and J by 4 bases, leaving 9 bases between them. Germline-derived CDR1 and CDR2 are MNHNS and SASEGT. The CDR3 has 11 residues. CDR3 loop: CASSGKYEQYF. In DNA, the CDR3 is TGTGCCAGCTCAGGGAAATACGAGCAGTACTTC.

The rearrangement uses TRBV7-2 and TRBJ1-5; D is uncertain. In germline, CDR1 is SGHTA, CDR2 FQGNSA. Trimming cost V 3 bases and J 7 bases, with 10 bases left between them. The CDR3 sequence is 13 residues long. CDR3 protein: CASSFTSVQPQHF. Written as DNA, the CDR3 is TGTGCCAGCAGCTTTACATCAGTCCAGCCCCAGCATTTT.

The chain employs TRBV7-3 and TRBJ2-2; no clear D. The CDR3 length is 14 residues. Germline CDR1 and CDR2: SGHTA and FQGTGA. Trimming left V 2 bases short and J 8 bases short, with 12 bases between. Written as DNA, the CDR3 is TGTGCCAGCAGCTTAGCCGCCCCCGGTGGGGAGCTGTTTTTT. It specifies CASSLAAPGGELFF.

In this sample, this clonotype turned up a few times. The rearrangement links TRBV20-1 to TRBJ2-1; TRBD2 is a possible D gene (6 bases). V lost 1 base to trimming and J lost 4 bases, with 17 bases between them. The CDR3 is 16 residues long. Germline CDR1 and CDR2: DFQATT and SNEGSKA (reference sequence). In DNA, the CDR3 is TGCAGTGCTAGAGGACCCGGAGGGCTTTTGTACAATGAGCAGTTCTTC. Translation: CSARGPGGLLYNEQFF.

The chain carries TRBV3-1 and TRBJ1-5; 7 nucleotides align to TRBD1. Germline loops: CDR1 LGHDT, CDR2 YNNKEL (reference sequence). This CDR3 comprises 15 residues. With V trimmed by 4 bases and J by 3 bases, 6 bases remained unmatched. This CDR3 reads CASSRRQGYNQPQHF. The CDR3 bases are TGTGCCAGCAGCCGCCGACAGGGATACAATCAGCCCCAGCATTTT.

This clonotype was seen a handful of times. The J gene is TRBJ1-5, the V gene TRBV7-2; no reliable D call. CDR3 size: 15 residues. Germline CDR1 SGHTA, CDR2 FQGNSA. Trimming left V 2 bases short and J 7 bases short, with 15 bases between. CDR3 protein: CASSLFGQASQPQHF. The CDR3 DNA follows: TGTGCCAGCAGCTTATTTGGGCAGGCTAGCCAGCCCCAGCATTTT. Based on the CDR3 plus reference TRBV7-2 and TRBJ1-5, the full variable domain is GAGVSQSPSNKVTEKGKDVELRCDPISGHTALYWYRQSLGQGLEFLIYFQGNSAPDKSGLPSDRFSAERTGGSVSTLTIQRTQQEDSAVYLCASSLFGQASQPQHFGDGTRLSIL.

The rearrangement links TRBV18 to TRBJ1-2, with D perhaps matching TRBD1 (5 bases). Trimming shortened V by 3 bases and J by 5 bases, and 10 bases separated the two germline ends. The germline gives CDR1 KGHSH, CDR2 LQKENI. This CDR3 has 13 residues. CDR3 DNA: TGTGCCAGCTCACCGGGGCAGACGTATGGCTACACCTTC. Its protein is CASSPGQTYGYTF.

The table lists this clonotype with a few counts. The J gene is TRBJ2-7, the V gene TRBV20-1, with D tentatively TRBD1 (6 bases). Germline V gives CDR1 DFQATT, CDR2 SNEGSKA (reference sequence). The germline V and J ends were trimmed by 6 bases and 2 bases, with 17 bases remaining between them. This CDR3 has 14 residues. CDR3 sequence reads: CSAGQTWTAYEQYF. For the CDR3, the DNA is TGCAGTGCCGGACAAACGTGGACAGCCTACGAGCAGTACTTC.

This clonotype was detected a few times. The chain has TRBV20-1 and TRBJ2-3, with 7 bases identical to TRBD2. V trimming: 0 bases; J trimming: 6 bases; junction bases outside the gene matches: 6. Per the germline V gene, CDR1 is DFQATT and CDR2 is SNEGSKA (reference sequence). The CDR3 covers 14 residues. The CDR3: CSARDVTLADTQYF. CDR3 bases: TGCAGTGCTAGAGACGTAACACTAGCGGATACGCAGTATTTT.

The rearrangement uses TRBV15 and TRBJ1-4, with a possible D match to TRBD1 (5 bases). Germline assignment: CDR1 LNHNV and CDR2 YYDKDF (reference sequence). The CDR3 extends over 12 amino acids. V gave up 1 base and J gave up 15 bases, with 12 bases separating them. The CDR3 bases are TGTGCCACCAGCAGAGGGGGGGATTTGGTGTTTTTT. Translating gives CATSRGGDLVFF.

This clonotype appeared once. The V call is TRBV14, the J call TRBJ1-3, with D tentatively TRBD1 (5 bases). This CDR3 region has 13 residues. The ends were cut back, 5 bases at V and 8 bases at J, with 13 bases in the middle. CDR1 and CDR2 from the germline V gene are SGHDN and FVKESK. Written as DNA, the CDR3 is TGTGCCAGCAGCAACCGGGACGGCTACACCATATATTTT. The encoded protein is CASSNRDGYTIYF. The complete variable domain, with remaining parts taken from reference TRBV14 and TRBJ1-3, reads EAGVTQFPSHSVIEKGQTVTLRCDPISGHDNLYWYRRVMGKEIKFLLHFVKESKQDESGMPNNRFLAERTGGTYSTLKVQPAELEDSGVYFCASSNRDGYTIYFGEGSWLTVV.